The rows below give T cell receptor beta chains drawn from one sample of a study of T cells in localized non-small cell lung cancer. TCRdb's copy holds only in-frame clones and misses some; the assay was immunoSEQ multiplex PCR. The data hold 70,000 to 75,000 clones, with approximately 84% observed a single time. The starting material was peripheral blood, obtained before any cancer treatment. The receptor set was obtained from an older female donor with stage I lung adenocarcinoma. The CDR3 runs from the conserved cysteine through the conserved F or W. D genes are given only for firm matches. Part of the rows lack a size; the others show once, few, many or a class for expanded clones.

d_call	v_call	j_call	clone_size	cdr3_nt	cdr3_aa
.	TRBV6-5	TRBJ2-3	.	TGTGCCAGCAGTTACGGCACAGGGCCCGATACGCAGTATTTT	CASSYGTGPDTQYF
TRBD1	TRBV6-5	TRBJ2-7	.	TGTGCCAGCAAACCGGGACAGAGCTCCTACGAGCAGTACTTC	CASKPGQSSYEQYF
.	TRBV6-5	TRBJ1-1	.	TGTGCCAGCGGGGTTCGGGACACTGAAGCTTTCTTT	CASGVRDTEAFF
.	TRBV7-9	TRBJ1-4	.	TGTGCCAGCAGCCCCGGGGGGGCAGTCGCCGAAGAAAAACTGTTTTTT	CASSPGGAVAEEKLFF
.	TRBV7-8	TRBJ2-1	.	TGTGCCAGCAGCCGAGAGATTGAGCAGTTCTTC	CASSREIEQFF
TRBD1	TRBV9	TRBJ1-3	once	TGTGCCAGCAGCGTAGGGGACAGGGATGGAAACACCATATATTTT	CASSVGDRDGNTIYF
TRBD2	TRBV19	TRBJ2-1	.	TGTGCCAGTAGTATAGGGAGACTAGCGGGACATGAGCAGTTCTTC	CASSIGRLAGHEQFF
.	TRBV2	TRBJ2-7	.	TGTGCCAGCAGTGCCGACGGAAGCTACGAGCAGTACTTC	CASSADGSYEQYF
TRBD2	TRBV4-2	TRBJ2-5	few	TGTGCCAGCAGCCAAGATCTAGCGGGGGGATGGGGGGCCCAGTACTTC	CASSQDLAGGWGAQYF
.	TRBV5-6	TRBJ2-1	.	TGTGCCAGCAGCTTGGTTGCAGTCTACAATGAGCAGTTCTTC	CASSLVAVYNEQFF
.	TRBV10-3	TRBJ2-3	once	TGTGCCATCAGGCAAGCGGGTCCAGATACGCAGTATTTT	CAIRQAGPDTQYF
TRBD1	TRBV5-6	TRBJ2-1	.	TGTGCCAGCAGCTTGGCGGGACAGGGATATTCGGATGAGCAGTTCTTC	CASSLAGQGYSDEQFF
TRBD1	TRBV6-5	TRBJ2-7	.	TGTGCCAGCGGAACGCGGAGGGACAGGGGGCTCGGGCAGTACTTC	CASGTRRDRGLGQYF
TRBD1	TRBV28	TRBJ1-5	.	TGTGCCAGCAAAGGGCTCCCACAGGGGGTATATAGCAATCAGCCCCAGCATTTT	CASKGLPQGVYSNQPQHF
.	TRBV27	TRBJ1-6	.	TGTGCCAGCAGCGCTTACTATTCACCCCTCCACTTT	CASSAYYSPLHF
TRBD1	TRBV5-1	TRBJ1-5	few	TGCGCCAGCAGCTTGGGACAGGGTCGGCCCCAGCATTTT	CASSLGQGRPQHF
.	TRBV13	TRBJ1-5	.	TGTGCCAGCAGCTTACGGGGGAGTGGTAGTAATCAGCCCCAGCATTTT	CASSLRGSGSNQPQHF
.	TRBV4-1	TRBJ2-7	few	TGCGCCAGCAGCCAAGTTGGGGGGAACTACGAGCAGTACTTC	CASSQVGGNYEQYF
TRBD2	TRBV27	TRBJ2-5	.	TGTGCCAGCAGTTTTCGCGCCGGGACGGCTACCCCGGGAGGGGAGACCCAGTACTTC	CASSFRAGTATPGGETQYF
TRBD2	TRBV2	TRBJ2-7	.	TGTGCCAGCAGTACTAGCGGGGGGGGGACCTACGAGCAGTACTTC	CASSTSGGGTYEQYF
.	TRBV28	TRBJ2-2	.	TGTGCCAGCAGGGACCCAGTGAGGCCCGGGGAGCTGTTTTTT	CASRDPVRPGELFF
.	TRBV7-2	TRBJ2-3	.	TGTGCCAGCAGCCCGCAGGCGCGGGACTTCGGAGATACGCAGTATTTT	CASSPQARDFGDTQYF
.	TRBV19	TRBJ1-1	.	TGTGCCAGCACCCCTAGTCACCGGAGGGAGACTGAAGCTTTCTTT	CASTPSHRRETEAFF
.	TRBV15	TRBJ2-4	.	TGTGCCACCAGCAGCCCCTACAATCGGGTTATAGGCAAAAACATTCAGTACTTC	CATSSPYNRVIGKNIQYF
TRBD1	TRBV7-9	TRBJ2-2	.	TGTGCCAGCAGCCGAGGACAGGGGGCTGTCGGGGAGCTGTTTTTT	CASSRGQGAVGELFF
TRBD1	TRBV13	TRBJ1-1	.	TGTGCCAGCAGCTTAGGGGGGACAGCGGCCACTGAAGCTTTCTTT	CASSLGGTAATEAFF
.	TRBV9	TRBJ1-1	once	TGTGCCAGCAGCGTGACCCCAGACAGAAAAGCTTTCTTT	CASSVTPDRKAFF
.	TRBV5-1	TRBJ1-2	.	TGCGCCAGCAGCTTAGATCCGGGGGACAATGGCTACACCTTC	CASSLDPGDNGYTF
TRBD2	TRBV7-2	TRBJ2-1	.	TGTGCCAGCAGCGTACTAGCGGGGGTCAATGAGCAGTTCTTC	CASSVLAGVNEQFF
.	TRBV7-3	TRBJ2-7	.	TGTGCCAGCAGCGTCGCTCAGTCCTACGAGCAGTACTTC	CASSVAQSYEQYF
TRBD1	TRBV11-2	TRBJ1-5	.	TGTGCCAGCAGCGAAGGGACAGGCAATCAGCCCCAGCATTTT	CASSEGTGNQPQHF
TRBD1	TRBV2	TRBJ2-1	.	TGTGCCAGCAGACCAACAGGGGATGAGCAGTTCTTC	CASRPTGDEQFF
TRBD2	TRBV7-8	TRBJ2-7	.	TGTGCCAGCAGCTCTATGCGGGGGTCTGGTATTGGCGAGCAGTACTTC	CASSSMRGSGIGEQYF
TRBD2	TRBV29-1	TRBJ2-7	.	TGCAGCGTTGATGCTAGCGGGAGCTTCGAGCAGTACTTC	CSVDASGSFEQYF
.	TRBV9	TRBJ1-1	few	TGTGCCAGCAGCGAGCACGGGAACACTGAAGCTTTCTTT	CASSEHGNTEAFF
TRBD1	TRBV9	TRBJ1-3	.	TGTGCCAGCAGCGGCGGACAGGGTTTCTCTGGAAACACCATATATTTT	CASSGGQGFSGNTIYF
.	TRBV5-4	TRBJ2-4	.	TGTGCCAGCAGCTTCGGGGGGCCGCGAAACATTCAGTACTTC	CASSFGGPRNIQYF
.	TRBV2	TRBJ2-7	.	TGTGCCAGCAGTGCCGGGCCCACCTACGAGCAGTACTTC	CASSAGPTYEQYF
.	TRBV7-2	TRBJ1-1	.	TGTGCCAGCAGCTTAGAGATGAACACTGAAGCTTTCTTT	CASSLEMNTEAFF
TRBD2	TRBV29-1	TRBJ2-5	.	TGCAGCGTACAAGCGGGGGGAAGGGGAGAGACCCAGTACTTC	CSVQAGGRGETQYF
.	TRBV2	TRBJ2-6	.	TGTGCCAGCAGCGGTCTAGTCCCTGGGGCCAACGTCCTGACTTTC	CASSGLVPGANVLTF
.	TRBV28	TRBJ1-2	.	TGTGCCAGCAGTCCATATGGCTACACCTTC	CASSPYGYTF
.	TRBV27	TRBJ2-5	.	TGTGCCAGCAGTCGCCAGGCGCCCGGCGGGGAGACCCAGTACTTC	CASSRQAPGGETQYF
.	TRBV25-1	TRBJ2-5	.	TGTGCCAGCAGTGACTACAGGGCCCCCCAAGAGACCCAGTACTTC	CASSDYRAPQETQYF
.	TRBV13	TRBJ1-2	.	TGTGCCAGCAGCTACCTCGCTAGATATGGCTACACCTTC	CASSYLARYGYTF
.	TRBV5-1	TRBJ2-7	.	TGCGCCAGCAGCTTGGTGGTGGGGGGCTCCTACGAGCAGTACTTC	CASSLVVGGSYEQYF
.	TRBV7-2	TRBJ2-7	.	TGTGCCAGCAGCTTAGCGGTGGGACGGGCTTACGAGCAGTACTTC	CASSLAVGRAYEQYF
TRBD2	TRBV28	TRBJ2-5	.	TGTGCCAGCAGTTCGGGGACTAGCGGGGACAAAGAGACCCAGTACTTC	CASSSGTSGDKETQYF
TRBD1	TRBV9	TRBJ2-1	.	TGTGCCAGCAGCCCAGAGGGACAGGGGAGTCGGGAGCAGTTCTTC	CASSPEGQGSREQFF
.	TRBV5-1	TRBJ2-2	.	TGCGCCAGCAGCCTCGGGGGAGGTACCGCGAACACCGGGGAGCTGTTTTTT	CASSLGGGTANTGELFF
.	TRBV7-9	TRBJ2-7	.	TGTGCCAGCAGCTCCGGTGGCCCAACCTCCTACGAGCAGTACTTC	CASSSGGPTSYEQYF